This T cell receptor (beta chain) was sequenced during a study of blood T cell repertoires in COVID-19 (dated by TCRdb to about 2020). As for the study more broadly: Collaborator samples came from the United States, Italy and Spain and covered acute and convalescent phases of COVID-19. The material from the prospective study consisted of cDNA or gDNA derived from T cells, B-cell-depleted T cells, or PBMCs. Deeply sampled blood TCRbeta repertoires from subjects exposed to, actively infected with, or recovered from COVID-19 were included in the dataset. The repertoires were released in a freely available public database intended as a resource for research on the immune response to SARS-CoV-2. The samples were drawn from the first 160 participants of the ongoing ImmuneRACE study and from under 1,500 subjects provided by 6 global collaborators. Nearly every sample came with metadata listing a de-identified subject ID, COVID-19 status, age in years and sex. Where available, HLA class I and class II types were obtained from metadata supplied by the sample provider rather than from assay-based typing. Points the paper makes about the study in general: The quantity of clinical and demographic metadata differed by source and by participant and was supplied without curation.

This clone has more than one count but fewer than ten. Its antigen target is currently unknown. No quality values exist for individual bases; no much larger clone is one base distant. Taken from cysteine to phenylalanine, the CDR3 has 18 residues. Solely the CDR3 DNA is kept, with 54 bases framed from the first base. As encoded in the germline V gene, CDR1 is KGHDR while CDR2 is SFDVKD. Compared with germline, V lacks 7 bases and J lacks 2 bases; bases without a gene match: 7. Participants in the prospective study were enrolled through a virtual design, were aged about 18 to 100 years, and lived in roughly 24 United States geographic areas. Cohort assignment in the prospective study relied on participant-reported clinical history from a screening survey and a study questionnaire. Recovered participants in ImmuneRACE Cohort 3 were defined by two consecutive negative NP/OP PCR tests, clearance by a healthcare professional, or resolution of symptoms. In the prospective study, whole blood, serum and a nasopharyngeal or oropharyngeal swab were collected from each participant by mobile phlebotomists. Participants in the prospective study had the option to provide additional blood draws and questionnaires over a roughly two-month period. Blood samples from the prospective study were shipped frozen or at room temperature prior to DNA extraction.

TCRbeta CDR3 regions were amplified from genomic DNA using the immunoSEQ Assay, a bias-controlled multiplex PCR. Per the authors' processing: The number of nucleated cells in each sample was estimated by amplification of reference gene primers within the assay. To quantify the absolute abundance of each unique TCRbeta CDR3 rearrangement, sequence reads were collapsed and filtered. For each sample, productive Simpson clonality was calculated by taking the square root of Simpson's diversity index across productive rearrangements. The table comes from immuneACCESS by way of TCRdb, which keeps in-frame sequences with V and J called. Part of the clones is missing from these tables; in studies checked, under half for an unresolved V gene and the rest for unknown reasons. D and trimming come from the DNA, and the V and J calls and clone size come from that table. Across this sample there are fewer than 450,000 clones, with about 90% seen only once. 1% of the sample is in the top ten clones.

The receptor's source is a woman in her 30s who had recovered from COVID-19. The V and J segments used are TRBV24-1 and TRBJ2-1, with 16 central nucleotides matching TRBD2. Specimen: PBMCs or T cells enriched from blood (not recorded which). The CDR3 corresponds to CATRSGTSGGVTYNEQFF. The nucleotide sequence reads TGTGCCACCAGATCTGGGACTAGCGGGGGGGTGACCTACAATGAGCAGTTCTTC.